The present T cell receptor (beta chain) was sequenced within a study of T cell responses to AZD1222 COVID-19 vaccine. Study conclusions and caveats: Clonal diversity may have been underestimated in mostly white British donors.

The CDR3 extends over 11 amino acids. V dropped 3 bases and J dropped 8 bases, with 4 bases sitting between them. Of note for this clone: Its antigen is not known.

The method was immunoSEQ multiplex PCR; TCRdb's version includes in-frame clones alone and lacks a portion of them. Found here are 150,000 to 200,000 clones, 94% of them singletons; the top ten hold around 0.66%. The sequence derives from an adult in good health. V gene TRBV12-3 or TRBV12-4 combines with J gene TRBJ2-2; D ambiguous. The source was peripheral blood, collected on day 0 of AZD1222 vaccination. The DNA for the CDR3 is TGTGCCAGCAGTTTTGAGGGGGAGCTGTTTTTT. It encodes CASSFEGELFF.